Each of the 21 T cell receptor beta chains below was sequenced from the same sample in a study of T-cell memory formation after mild COVID-19. From the 5' RACE reads, TCRdb called clonotypes with MiXCR, one entry per CDR3 protein. The data hold 550,000 to 650,000 distinct CDR3 sequences, with 15% to 20% observed a single time. The specimen was PBMCs or a T cell subset sorted from them (not recorded which). The receptors originated from an adult woman who had mild COVID-19 (a few samples of this study predate the infection). Cell type and time point are not known.

In its sample, this clonotype was seen a few times. This rearrangement joins TRBV7-9 to TRBJ1-2; 8 bases are a match to TRBD1. The CDR3 totals 19 residues. With 10 bases clipped from V and 0 bases from J, the junction kept 22 bases outside the gene matches. The V gene's germline CDR1 is SEHNR and CDR2 FQNEAQ (reference sequence). The CDR3 DNA reads as TGTGCCACCACCGATTCGACCGGACAGGGTCACCCGTCTAACTATGGCTACACCTTC. Protein product: CATTDSTGQGHPSNYGYTF.

The gene calls are TRBV20-1 and TRBJ2-1; 9 positions agree with TRBD1. The CDR3 extends over 16 amino acids. V shed 0 bases, J shed 6 bases, and the junction held 9 bases outside the gene matches. Germline V gene data show CDR1 as DFQATT and CDR2 as SNEGSKA (reference sequence). In DNA, the CDR3 is TGCAGTGCTAGAGATTTAGGGACAGGGCAACCCAATGAGCAGTTCTTC. Its translation is CSARDLGTGQPNEQFF.

This clonotype has just a few counts. The chain combines TRBV6-2 or TRBV6-3 with TRBJ2-1, with 7 bases aligning to TRBD1. The CDR3 contains 17 residues. Germline V gives CDR1 MNHEY, CDR2 SVGEGT. The trim removed 6 bases at V and 7 bases at J, leaving 18 bases unmatched. CDR3 sequence reads: CASRSRDRPQLRNEQFF. The CDR3 DNA sequence: TGTGCCAGCAGATCTAGGGACAGACCCCAGCTTAGGAATGAGCAGTTCTTC.

The CDR3 DNA sequence: TGTGCCAGCAGTTCAAAAACGGGGGCCACTGAAGCTTTCTTT. Translating it yields CASSSKTGATEAFF. This rearrangement joins TRBV12-3 or TRBV12-4 to TRBJ1-1; TRBD1 is a possible D gene (6 bases). The V end lost 4 bases, the J end lost 4 bases, and 13 bases lay between the germline ends. The length of the CDR3 is 14 residues.

The chain carries TRBV4-3 and TRBJ2-1, with TRBD2 matching over 7 bases. The V segment lost 0 bases and the J segment 6 bases; nucleotides outside the gene matches: 11. The germline gives CDR1 LGHNA, CDR2 YSLEER. There are 17 residues in the CDR3. CDR3 amino acids: CASSQDRRSGMVNEQFF. CDR3 in DNA: TGCGCCAGCAGCCAAGATCGAAGAAGCGGGATGGTCAATGAGCAGTTCTTC.

The CDR3 here is CATKREVGTDTQYF. The CDR3 DNA follows: TGTGCAACAAAGCGGGAGGTGGGCACAGATACGCAGTATTTT. The chain is built from TRBV19 and TRBJ2-3; TRBD2 aligns across 9 bases. The CDR3 runs 14 residues. The germline CDR1 and CDR2 sequences are LNHDA and SQIVND (reference sequence).

This clonotype occurred a few times. The chain joins TRBV6-2 or TRBV6-3 to TRBJ2-1, with D perhaps matching TRBD2 (5 bases). V was cut by 9 bases and J by 4 bases, with 7 bases left in between. This CDR3 has 11 residues. Germline CDR1 MNHEY, CDR2 SVGEGT. The CDR3 region is CASAGYNEQFF. Here the CDR3 DNA reads TGTGCCAGTGCGGGTTACAATGAGCAGTTCTTC.

J is TRBJ1-2 and V is TRBV21-1; the table's D call, TRBD1, was not checked against the DNA. TRBV21-1 is a pseudogene. The CDR3 has 16 residues. The CDR3 loop reads CASTVFPGQGSYGYTF. Written as DNA, the CDR3 is TGTGCCAGCACCGTTTTTCCGGGACAGGGGTCCTATGGCTACACCTTC.

The table lists this clonotype with a few counts. The rearrangement uses TRBV6-2 or TRBV6-3 and TRBJ2-3; D is unclear. CDR3 length equals 14 residues. V gave up 0 bases and J gave up 4 bases, with 8 bases separating them. The germline V gene encodes CDR1 MNHEY and CDR2 SVGEGT. The CDR3 spells CASSYSRVPDTQYF. For the CDR3, the DNA is TGTGCCAGCAGTTACTCGCGAGTTCCAGATACGCAGTATTTT.

This clonotype was recorded many times. The V call is TRBV5-1, the J call TRBJ2-3; TRBD2 aligns across 14 bases. Germline V gives CDR1 SGHRS, CDR2 YFSETQ. V trimming: 4 bases; J trimming: 3 bases; junction bases outside the gene matches: 4. The CDR3 consists of 16 residues. The CDR3 loop is CASSRGLAGETDTQYF. The CDR3 DNA is TGCGCCAGCAGCCGGGGACTAGCGGGGGAAACAGATACGCAGTATTTT.

This clonotype was detected a few times. The V and J genes are TRBV18 and TRBJ2-2, with 7 positions matching TRBD2. In germline, CDR1 is KGHSH, CDR2 LQKENI. The CDR3 totals 16 residues. The junction had 3 bases not matched to a gene; V was cut back by 2 bases and J by 0 bases. The chain's CDR3 is CASSPGRDPNTGELFF. CDR3 sequence (DNA): TGTGCCAGCTCACCAGGGAGGGATCCGAACACCGGGGAGCTGTTTTTT.

This chain uses TRBV29-1 with TRBJ2-7; 10 nucleotides match TRBD1. In germline, CDR1 is SQVTM, CDR2 ANQGSEA. The CDR3 covers 12 residues. The V and J ends lost 5 bases and 4 bases, in that order; junction bases with no gene match: 2. CDR3 protein: CSVLDRGYEQYF. The CDR3 bases are TGCAGCGTTTTGGACAGGGGGTACGAGCAGTACTTC.

The rearrangement links TRBV4-2 to TRBJ2-1; 11 bases map to TRBD2. The CDR3 runs 16 residues. CDR1 and CDR2 (germline): LGHNA, YNFKEQ. J gave up 4 bases and V 3 bases, and 5 bases lay outside the gene matches. The CDR3 bases are TGTGCCAGCAGCCATCCCCTAGCGGGGGGATACAATGAGCAGTTCTTC. It translates to CASSHPLAGGYNEQFF.

The chain uses TRBV12-3 or TRBV12-4 and TRBJ2-6; TRBD1 matches at 7 bases. Losses at the gene ends were 7 bases for V and 1 base for J; bases not matched to a gene: 4. The CDR3 covers 15 residues. The CDR3 region has the DNA TGTGCCAGCAACGTACAGGGGTCTGGGGCCAACGTCCTGACTTTC. It encodes CASNVQGSGANVLTF.

The V and J genes are TRBV10-3 and TRBJ2-3; D is uncertain. The CDR3 consists of 11 residues. V lost 8 bases and J 0 bases, leaving 3 bases between the germline ends. The V gene's germline CDR1 is ENHRY and CDR2 SYGVKD. DNA of the CDR3: TGTGCCATCGCCAGCACAGATACGCAGTATTTT. It encodes CAIASTDTQYF.

J is TRBJ2-5 and V is TRBV6-2 or TRBV6-3; TRBD2 matches at 11 bases. The V and J ends lost 3 bases and 4 bases, in that order; junction bases with no gene match: 7. Per germline, CDR1 MNHEY and CDR2 SVGEGT. The CDR3 contains 16 residues. The CDR3 DNA follows: TGTGCCAGCAGTTATGGGCGGACTAGCGGGTCAGAGACCCAGTACTTC. It translates to CASSYGRTSGSETQYF.

The rearrangement links TRBV11-3 to TRBJ2-7, with D unresolved. Trimming pared 1 base from V and 3 bases from J, leaving 7 bases between. CDR3 size: 13 residues. Germline-derived CDR1 and CDR2 are SGHNT and YENEEA. CDR3 nucleotides: TGTGCCAGCAGCTTAGCCACCTTCTACGAGCAGTACTTC. Its translation: CASSLATFYEQYF. The complete variable domain, with remaining parts taken from reference TRBV11-3 and TRBJ2-7, reads EAGVVQSPRYKIIEKKQPVAFWCNPISGHNTLYWYLQNLGQGPELLIRYENEEAVDDSQLPKDRFSAERLKGVDSTLKIQPAELGDSAVYLCASSLATFYEQYFGPGTRLTVT.

This chain joins TRBV14 and TRBJ2-1; D unclear. Trimming took off 1 base at V and 6 bases at J, with 7 bases between the two ends. This CDR3 comprises 13 residues. The germline V gene encodes CDR1 SGHDN and CDR2 FVKESK. In DNA form, the CDR3 reads TGTGCCAGCAGCCAAGGGAGACCCAATGAGCAGTTCTTC. It yields the protein CASSQGRPNEQFF.

This clonotype was observed a handful of times. The chain carries TRBV7-8 and TRBJ2-1; D is possibly TRBD1 (6 bases). The V end was cut by 0 bases, the J end by 5 bases, with 14 bases between. The CDR3 has 16 amino acids. Germline assignment: CDR1 SGHVS and CDR2 FQNEAQ. The DNA for the CDR3 is TGTGCCAGCAGCTTAGCAATAGGGGGTGATGACAATGAGCAGTTCTTC. This gives the protein CASSLAIGGDDNEQFF.

V usage is TRBV7-3 and J usage is TRBJ2-2, with 8 positions matching TRBD2. Losses at the gene ends were 2 bases for V and 7 bases for J; bases not matched to a gene: 6. Looked up from germline, CDR1 is SGHTA and CDR2 is FQGTGA. The CDR3 length is 15 residues. CDR3 coding DNA: TGTGCCAGCAGCTTATCAGCGGGAGCTGTCGGGGAGCTGTTTTTT. Translation: CASSLSAGAVGELFF.

This clonotype appeared a few times. The chain uses TRBV6-5 and TRBJ1-1; 7 bases are a match to TRBD1. The CDR3 has 15 amino acids. Germline CDR1 MNHEY, CDR2 SVGAGI. The J segment lost 5 bases and the V segment lost 0 bases, leaving 6 bases of the junction unmatched. CDR3 sequence: CASSYSGQRGTEAFF. The CDR3 nucleotides are TGTGCCAGCAGTTACTCGGGACAGCGAGGGACTGAAGCTTTCTTT.